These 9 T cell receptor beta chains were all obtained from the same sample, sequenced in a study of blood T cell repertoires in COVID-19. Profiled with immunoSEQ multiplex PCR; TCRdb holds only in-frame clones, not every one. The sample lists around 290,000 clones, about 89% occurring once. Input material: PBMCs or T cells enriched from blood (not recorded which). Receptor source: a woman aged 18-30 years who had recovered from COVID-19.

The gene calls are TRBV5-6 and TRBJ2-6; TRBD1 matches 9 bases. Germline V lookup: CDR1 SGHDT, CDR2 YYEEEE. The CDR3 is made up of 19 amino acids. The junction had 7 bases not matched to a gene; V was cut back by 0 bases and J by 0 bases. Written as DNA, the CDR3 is TGTGCCAGCAGCTTGGGTGTTGGACAGGGGTTCTCTGGGGCCAACGTCCTGACTTTC. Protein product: CASSLGVGQGFSGANVLTF.

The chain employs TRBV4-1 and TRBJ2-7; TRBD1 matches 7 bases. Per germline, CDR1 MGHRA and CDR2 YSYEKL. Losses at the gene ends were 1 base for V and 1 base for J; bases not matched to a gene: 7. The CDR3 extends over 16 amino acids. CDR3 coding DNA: TGCGCCAGCAGCCAAGGTTATTCGGACAGGTCCTACGAGCAGTACTTC. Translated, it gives CASSQGYSDRSYEQYF.

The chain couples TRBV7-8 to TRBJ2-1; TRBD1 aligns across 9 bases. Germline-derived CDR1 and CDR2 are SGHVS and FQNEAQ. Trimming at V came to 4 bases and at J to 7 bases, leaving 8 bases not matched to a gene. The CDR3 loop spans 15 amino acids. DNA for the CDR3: TGTGCCAGCAGCTCTTACAGGGGGCCGAGGAATGAGCAGTTCTTC. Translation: CASSSYRGPRNEQFF.

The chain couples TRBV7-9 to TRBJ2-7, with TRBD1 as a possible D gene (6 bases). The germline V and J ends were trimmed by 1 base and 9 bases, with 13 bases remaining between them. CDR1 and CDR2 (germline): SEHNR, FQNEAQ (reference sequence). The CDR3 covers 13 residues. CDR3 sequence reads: CASSLEGESGQYF. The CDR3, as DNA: TGTGCCAGCAGCTTAGAGGGGGAGTCGGGGCAGTACTTC.

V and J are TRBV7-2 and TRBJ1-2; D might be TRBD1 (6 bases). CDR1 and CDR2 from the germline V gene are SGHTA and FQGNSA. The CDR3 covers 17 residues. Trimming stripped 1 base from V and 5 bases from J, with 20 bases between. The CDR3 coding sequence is TGTGCCAGCAGCTTAGAGGGGGGGCGCGGCCCTAGTTATGGCTACACCTTC. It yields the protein CASSLEGGRGPSYGYTF.

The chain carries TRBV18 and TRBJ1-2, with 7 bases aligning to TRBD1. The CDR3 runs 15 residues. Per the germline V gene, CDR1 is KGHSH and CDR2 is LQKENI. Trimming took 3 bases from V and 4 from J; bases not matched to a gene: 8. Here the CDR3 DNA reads TGTGCCAGCTCACCGCAGACGACAGGGTTCTATGGCTACACCTTC. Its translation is CASSPQTTGFYGYTF.

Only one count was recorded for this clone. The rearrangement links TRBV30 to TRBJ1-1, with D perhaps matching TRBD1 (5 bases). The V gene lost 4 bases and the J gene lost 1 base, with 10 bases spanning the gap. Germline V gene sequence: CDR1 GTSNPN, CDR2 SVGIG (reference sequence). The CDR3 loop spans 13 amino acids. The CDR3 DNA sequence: TGTGCCTGGACCTCCCAGGGGAACACTGAAGCTTTCTTT. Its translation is CAWTSQGNTEAFF.

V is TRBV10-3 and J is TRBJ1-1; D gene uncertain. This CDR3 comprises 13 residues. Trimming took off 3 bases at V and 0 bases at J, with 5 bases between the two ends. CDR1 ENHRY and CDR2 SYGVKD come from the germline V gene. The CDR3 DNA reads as TGTGCCATCAGTGAAGCGATGAACACTGAAGCTTTCTTT. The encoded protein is CAISEAMNTEAFF.

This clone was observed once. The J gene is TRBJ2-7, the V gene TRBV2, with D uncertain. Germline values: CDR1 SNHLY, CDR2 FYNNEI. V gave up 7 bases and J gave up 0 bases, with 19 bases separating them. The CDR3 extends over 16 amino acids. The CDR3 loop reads CASTNPRGIFSYEQYF. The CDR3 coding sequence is TGTGCCAGCACCAACCCCCGCGGAATTTTCTCCTACGAGCAGTACTTC. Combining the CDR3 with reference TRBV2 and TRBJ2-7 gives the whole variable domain EPEVTQTPSHQVTQMGQEVILRCVPISNHLYFYWYRQILGQKVEFLVSFYNNEISEKSEIFDDQFSVERPDGSNFTLKIRSTKLEDSAMYFCASTNPRGIFSYEQYFGPGTRLTVT.